This is a list of T cell receptor beta chains from one sample in a study of spatial heterogeneity in lung cancer. TCRdb ran MiXCR on the 5' RACE reads and lists one entry per CDR3 protein. The profile shows tens of thousands of distinct CDR3 sequences, around 8.2% of them singletons. The sequencing used PBMCs, collected at surgery. The receptors stem from a female donor with early-stage non-small cell lung cancer. CDR3s include the opening cysteine and the closing phenylalanine or tryptophan. D genes are given only for firm matches. A row's size may be missing; if present it is once, few, many or a size class.

len	d_gene	v_gene	abundance	j_gene	CDR3nt	CDR3aa
13	NA	TRBV9	many	TRBJ2-2	TGTGCCAGCAGCCCTTTGCTCACCGGGGAGCTGTTTTTT	CASSPLLTGELFF
15	TRBD1	TRBV3-1	few	TRBJ1-1	TGTGCCAGCAGCCCGACAGGGTCCAGGGGTACTGAAGCTTTCTTT	CASSPTGSRGTEAFF
14	NA	TRBV2	NA	TRBJ1-1	TGTGCCAGCAGTGAATTGCCGTTGAACACTGAAGCTTTCTTT	CASSELPLNTEAFF
15	TRBD1	TRBV6-1	NA	TRBJ1-5	TGTGCCAACAGTGCGCAGGACAGGGGCAATCAGCCCCAGCATTTT	CANSAQDRGNQPQHF
15	NA	TRBV28	NA	TRBJ2-5	TGTGCCAGCAGTTTACCGACAGGCCATCAAGAGACCCAGTACTTC	CASSLPTGHQETQYF
15	NA	TRBV7-9	medium-sized	TRBJ2-1	TGTGCCAGCAGCGTCCCAGGGAACCCCTACAATGAGCAGTTCTTC	CASSVPGNPYNEQFF
15	NA	TRBV19	few	TRBJ2-1	TGTGCCAGTAGTATAGACAGCAGCTCCTACAATGAGCAGTTCTTC	CASSIDSSSYNEQFF
16	NA	TRBV7-3	many	TRBJ2-2	TGTGCCAGCAGCTTAGCCCCTCTCGCGAACACCGGGGAGCTGTTTTTT	CASSLAPLANTGELFF
13	TRBD1	TRBV30	NA	TRBJ1-1	TGTGCCTGTTACAGGGGGCGGAACACTGAAGCTTTCTTT	CACYRGRNTEAFF
15	NA	TRBV20-1	few	TRBJ1-4	TGCAGTGCTAGAGATCCCACTACAACTAATGAAAAACTGTTTTTT	CSARDPTTTNEKLFF
13	TRBD1	TRBV2	few	TRBJ2-3	TGTGCCAGCAGTACGGACAGGACAGATACGCAGTATTTT	CASSTDRTDTQYF
12	NA	TRBV29-1	NA	TRBJ1-4	TGCAGCGTTGCTGGGAATAATGAAAAACTGTTTTTT	CSVAGNNEKLFF
15	NA	TRBV15	NA	TRBJ2-5	TGTGCCACCAGCAGAGCACTAGTCAATCATGAGACCCAGTACTTC	CATSRALVNHETQYF
17	NA	TRBV7-9	many	TRBJ2-2	TGTGCCAGCAGTCCTACCCCAACAGGAGTGAACACCGGGGAGCTGTTTTTT	CASSPTPTGVNTGELFF
13	TRBD1	TRBV5-1	many	TRBJ2-7	TGCGCCAGCAGCGCTTCCTACCAGGGGGCGCAGCACTTC	CASSASYQGAQHF
18	TRBD2	TRBV19	many	TRBJ2-3	TGTGCCAGTAGTGGCGGGACTAGCGGGGCTCCTAGCACAGATACGCAGTATTTT	CASSGGTSGAPSTDTQYF
14	NA	TRBV9	few	TRBJ2-2	TGTGCCAGCAGCGTAGGTGGAGACACCGGGGAGCTGTTTTTT	CASSVGGDTGELFF
14	TRBD1	TRBV12-3/TRBV12-4	NA	TRBJ1-6	TGTGCCAGCAGCGCCGGACAGGGTCGATCACCCCTCCACTTT	CASSAGQGRSPLHF